The source of this TCR beta chain is a study of T cells in Graves' hyperthyroidism and ophthalmopathy (dated by TCRdb to about 2019). With regard to the full study: Peripheral blood was collected at initial diagnosis, before any treatment. A discovery cohort of roughly 96 patients, 43 with Graves' ophthalmopathy and approximately 57 with stable Graves' hyperthyroidism, was used to find distinguishing TCR V-J signatures. An independent validation cohort of some 18 hyperthyroidism patients and about 16 patients who later progressed to ophthalmopathy tested prospective prediction of ophthalmopathy. For training and testing, the 100 patients in the discovery cohort were randomly divided in a 7:3 ratio. In roughly six Graves' hyperthyroidism patients, the study also compared T-cell repertoires from thyroid tissue with T-cell repertoires from blood. After blood sampling, hyperthyroidism patients were treated with methimazole at a starting dose of 30 mg daily, and ophthalmopathy patients were treated with high-dose intravenous methylprednisolone. The paper describes TCR Vbeta CDR3 sequencing of about 140 peripheral blood samples, made up of about 41 ophthalmopathy patients, around 78 hyperthyroidism patients and roughly 17 progressor patients. On the study overall, not on this receptor specifically: In validation, progression to ophthalmopathy was predicted by the model with approximately 67% sensitivity and 72.22% specificity, a median of about 6.8 months before onset. Most expanded thyroid clonotypes (frequency above 0.001) were also found in blood, which suggests that blood repertoires may mirror thyroid immune responses. Ophthalmopathy was separated from stable hyperthyroidism by a 13 V-J signature model, with 85% to 90% sensitivity and 81% to 82% specificity obtained in cross-validation and 80%/75% obtained in testing. Sample size was not statistically predetermined, and investigators were not blinded to group allocation.

The TCR beta CDR3 regions were amplified from the RNA transcripts. For the first round of RT-PCR on the TCR CDR3, the HTBI primer set was used together with the Qiagen OneStep RT-PCR kit. Libraries were constructed in a second round of multiplex PCR, after which size selection and purification were performed. Paired-end sequencing of the libraries was performed with 100 bp reads on an Illumina HiSeq2000. As for the authors' bioinformatics: Raw data were processed with SOAPnuke, discarding reads with adapters, uncalled bases, mean Phred below 15, or no exact constant-primer or identifier match. COPE v1.2.5 was used to merge the high-quality paired reads, and each unique nucleotide sequence was defined as a clonotype. MiTCR v1.1 was used to align clonotypes to the IMGT TRBV, TRBD and TRBJ reference segments. Analysis was restricted to V-J combinations with a frequency above 0.0001, which covered roughly 99% of repertoires. A TCS score was defined as the ratio of F50 (clonal expansion) to E x V (chaos), with BLOSUM62-based TCRdist applied between CDR3 peptides within each V-J. Welch's t-statistics and random forest reduced around 510 V-J features to about 12, which were used in a naive Bayes classifier (R e1071). The raw public reads went through TCRdb reprocessing: fastp at Q25, MiXCR clone calling, in-frame beta chains kept. Identical CDR3 protein sequences are pooled into one entry, listed with their most common genes and DNA. The V and J calls here are based on TCRdb, not the publication. This sample holds approximately 380,000 distinct CDR3 sequences; about a fifth were observed only once. The ten biggest clones cover around 3.4% of the sample.

The CDR3 measures 12 amino acids from cysteine to phenylalanine. Just the 36-base CDR3 DNA is kept, in frame starting at base 1. Looking up the germline V gene yields CDR1 SQVTM and CDR2 ANQGSEA. V drops 5 bases and J drops 2 bases, leaving 6 bases in between. This clonotype came up a few times. The antigen it recognizes is unknown. No base qualities exist here, and no much larger clone lies one base off it. Graves' hyperthyroidism was defined as stable when no progression to ophthalmopathy occurred over 18 months of follow-up. Hyperthyroidism patients were aged 18 to 65 years and newly diagnosed, with disease duration of less than 2 months. Patients with uncontrolled infections, other autoimmune diseases, pregnancy or lactation were excluded. Diagnoses relied on clinical symptoms, serum thyroxine and TRAb, thyroid ultrasound and orbital computed tomography. PBMCs were separated from approximately 9.9 ml of fresh peripheral blood using Ficoll-Paque density gradient centrifugation. Trizol reagent was used to extract total RNA, and RNA quality was then checked on an Agilent 2100 Bioanalyzer.

The receptor was derived from a woman aged 18-29 years with Graves' hyperthyroidism. The sample comprised blood. The chain employs TRBV29-1 and TRBJ2-2; no D segment can be confidently identified. CDR3 reads: CSVLENTGELFF. The nucleotide sequence reads as follows: TGCAGCGTTTTAGAAAACACCGGGGAGCTGTTTTTT.